This T cell receptor beta chain comes out of a study of blood T cell repertoires in COVID-19. The CDR3 runs 16 residues. Germline CDR1 reads KGHSH; CDR2 reads LQKENI. Between the trimmed V and J ends, which lost 0 bases and 2 bases, there was a span of 11 bases. Profiling relied on immunoSEQ multiplex PCR, and the TCRdb table lists in-frame clones only, not all of them. The sample records about 300,000 clones, 85% to 90% being singletons. Resolution of symptoms, clearance, or two negative PCRs was present in recovered Cohort 3 donors. This TCR derives from a man aged 25-40 years who had recovered from COVID-19. Sequenced sample: PBMCs or T cells enriched from blood (not recorded which). This chain joins TRBV18 and TRBJ1-3, with D unresolved. Written as DNA, the CDR3 is TGTGCCAGCTCACCACCTGGCAGGTTGGCTGGAAACACCATATATTTT. It encodes CASSPPGRLAGNTIYF.